The present T cell receptor beta chain was sequenced within a study of CD8 T cells in Susac syndrome. General observations from the study: That the number of individuals in its TCR sequencing and HLA analysis was relatively small was acknowledged by the study.

The study sequenced TCR beta in blood CD8+ and CD4+ T cells. Negative isolation was used for CD8+ and CD4+ T cells, and FACS enrichment was applied to TEMRA cells. RNA was extracted with the RNeasy kit, and a quantity of roughly 0.45 to 1 ug was reverse transcribed using random hexamers. With immunoSEQ multiplex PCR, TCR beta CDR3 was amplified across 54 Vbeta and 13 Jbeta. A single record per CDR3 protein comes from TCRdb applying MiXCR to the immunoSEQ multiplex PCR reads. Of 200,000 to 250,000 distinct CDR3 sequences listed, about 95% are singletons. About this clonotype: No antigen is known for it.

Germline assignment: CDR1 SGHVS and CDR2 FQNEAQ. The CDR3 sequence is 13 residues long. The germline V and J ends were trimmed by 6 bases and 5 bases, with 13 bases remaining between them. The sequence was obtained from a human donor with multiple sclerosis. Sequenced input: CD4+ T cells from PBMCs. V usage is TRBV7-8 and J usage is TRBJ2-5; possibly TRBD1 for D (6 bases). The CDR3 DNA is TGTGCCAGCAGTCGACAGGATTCGGAGACCCAGTACTTC. This gives the protein CASSRQDSETQYF.